These 29 T cell receptor beta chains were all obtained from the same sample, sequenced in a study of shared clonotypes between healthy human individuals. Here immunoSEQ multiplex PCR was the method, and the copy in TCRdb shows in-frame clones only, minus some. There are about 2.3 million clones in the sample; approximately 93% occur only once, and approximately 0.4% lies in the top ten. The sequencing sample was made of naive CD4+ T cells from PBMCs. Subset denoted: CD45RA+ positively selected. The receptor set was obtained from a man younger than 35 in good health. Some clones in this sample may be carry-over from other donors' samples.

The V gene is TRBV9, the J gene TRBJ1-2; 7 nucleotides agree with TRBD1. J was trimmed by 0 bases and V by 8 bases; bases with no gene match: 4. Germline V CDR1 and CDR2: SGDLS, YYNGEE. The CDR3 contains 13 residues. Written as DNA, the CDR3 is TGTGCCAGTGGGGGACAGACTAACTATGGCTACACCTTC. This codes for CASGGQTNYGYTF. Using reference TRBV9 and TRBJ1-2 for the parts outside the CDR3, the full variable domain is DSGVTQTPKHLITATGQRVTLRCSPRSGDLSVYWYQQSLDQGLQFLIQYYNGEERAKGNILERFSAQQFPDLHSELNLSSLELGDSALYFCASGGQTNYGYTFGSGTRLTVV.

The genes are TRBV2 and TRBJ1-3; no firm D call. Germline V lookup: CDR1 SNHLY, CDR2 FYNNEI. The CDR3 sequence is 17 residues long. V lost 3 bases and J lost 0, with 15 bases in between. The CDR3 coding sequence is TGTGCCAGCAGTGAGGAGGGTTGGGGAGCCTCTGGAAACACCATATATTTT. Its translation: CASSEEGWGASGNTIYF.

This clone was picked up one time. V is TRBV20-1 and J is TRBJ2-1; a weak D match, TRBD2 (6 bases). CDR1 is DFQATT, CDR2 SNEGSKA, per germline (reference sequence). This CDR3 has 11 residues. Trimming pared 0 bases from V and 12 bases from J, leaving 9 bases between. CDR3 in amino acids: CSARDLGGQFF. CDR3 in DNA: TGCAGTGCTAGAGATCTGGGAGGGCAGTTCTTC.

This clone was seen a single time. The chain has TRBV7-9 and TRBJ1-1; D uncertain. V was trimmed by 2 bases and J by 4 bases, leaving 14 bases between them. This CDR3 spans 15 amino acids. Germline CDR1 SEHNR, CDR2 FQNEAQ (reference sequence). CDR3 DNA: TGTGCCAGCAGCTTATTGGCCCAGACTGGCACTGAAGCTTTCTTT. Translating gives CASSLLAQTGTEAFF.

This clone was seen just once. The chain is built from TRBV7-9 and TRBJ1-2; D gene ambiguous. V lost 5 bases and J 4 bases, leaving 14 bases between the germline ends. Germline V gene sequence: CDR1 SEHNR, CDR2 FQNEAQ (reference sequence). The CDR3 contains 14 residues. The CDR3 region is CASSPRGFSYGYTF. The CDR3, as DNA: TGTGCCAGCAGCCCTCGGGGTTTTAGCTATGGCTACACCTTC. The whole variable domain, filled in from reference TRBV7-9 and TRBJ1-2, reads DTGVSQNPRHKITKRGQNVTFRCDPISEHNRLYWYRQTLGQGPEFLTYFQNEAQLEKSRLLSDRFSAERPKGSFSTLEIQRTEQGDSAMYLCASSPRGFSYGYTFGSGTRLTVV.

The V gene is TRBV23-1, the J gene TRBJ1-5; 11 bases map to TRBD1. TRBV23-1 qualifies as an ORF whose function is uncertain. The CDR3 is 19 residues long. The V segment lost 1 base and the J segment 0 bases; nucleotides outside the gene matches: 8. The DNA for the CDR3 is TGCGCCAGCAGTCAATTAGGACAGGGGGCCTTCTATAGCAATCAGCCCCAGCATTTT. Amino acid sequence: CASSQLGQGAFYSNQPQHF.

The CDR3 region is CASSEMVAGVHEQYF. Written as DNA, the CDR3 is TGTGCCAGCAGTGAAATGGTAGCGGGAGTCCACGAGCAGTACTTC. The chain recombines TRBV2 with TRBJ2-7, with 9 nucleotides matching TRBD2. Trimming at V came to 2 bases and at J to 5 bases, leaving 7 bases not matched to a gene. The CDR3 has 15 residues. Germline V gives CDR1 SNHLY, CDR2 FYNNEI. Looking up the rest from reference TRBV2 and TRBJ2-7 gives the full variable domain: EPEVTQTPSHQVTQMGQEVILRCVPISNHLYFYWYRQILGQKVEFLVSFYNNEISEKSEIFDDQFSVERPDGSNFTLKIRSTKLEDSAMYFCASSEMVAGVHEQYFGPGTRLTVT.

This chain uses TRBV7-2 with TRBJ2-7; D could derive from TRBD1 or TRBD2 (5 bases each). Germline V lookup: CDR1 SGHTA, CDR2 FQGNSA. The V gene lost 4 bases and the J gene lost 2 bases, with 9 bases spanning the gap. CDR3 length equals 13 residues. Here the CDR3 reads CASSWDGTYEQYF. CDR3 in DNA: TGTGCCAGCAGCTGGGACGGGACCTACGAGCAGTACTTC.

This chain connects TRBV20-1 to TRBJ1-1; D call uncertain. The CDR3 consists of 11 residues. Germline V gene lookup returns CDR1 DFQATT and CDR2 SNEGSKA (reference sequence). Trimming took 3 bases from V and 5 from J, leaving 7 bases between them. The chain's CDR3 is CSASRSTEAFF. The CDR3 coding sequence is TGCAGTGCTAGCCGGAGTACTGAAGCTTTCTTT.

This clone was seen a single time. The rearrangement joins TRBV28 to TRBJ1-2, with 9 bases lining up with TRBD1. CDR1 MDHEN and CDR2 SYDVKM come from the germline V gene. Losses at the gene ends were 6 bases for V and 1 base for J; bases not matched to a gene: 9. The CDR3 is made up of 16 amino acids. CDR3 sequence (DNA): TGTGCCAGCAGCGTAGCCGGGACAGGGATTAACTATGGCTACACCTTC. It specifies CASSVAGTGINYGYTF.

This rearrangement joins TRBV5-8 to TRBJ1-1, with D unclear. The germline V and J ends were trimmed by 1 base and 1 base, with 8 bases remaining between them. The length of the CDR3 is 14 residues. Germline V CDR1 and CDR2: SGHTS, YDEGEE. CDR3 residues: CASSLNGRNTEAFF. CDR3 DNA sequence: TGTGCCAGCAGCTTGAATGGGAGGAACACTGAAGCTTTCTTT.

With regard to this clone: Other nucleotide sequences from this sample produce the same CDR3. V and J are TRBV15 and TRBJ1-2, with 8 positions matching TRBD1. From germline, CDR1 is LNHNV and CDR2 YYDKDF (reference sequence). V lost 3 bases, J lost 5 bases, and 2 bases stayed unmatched. This CDR3 has 13 amino acids. Here the CDR3 reads CATSRDRVYGYTF. As DNA, the CDR3 is TGTGCCACCAGCAGGGACAGGGTTTATGGCTACACCTTC.

The chain is built from TRBV16 and TRBJ2-2; the D is unclear. CDR1 is KGHSY and CDR2 is FQNENV in the germline V gene. CDR3 length: 14 amino acids. V was shortened by 3 bases and J by 2 bases, with 7 bases between the two germline ends. CDR3 in DNA: TGTGCCAGCAGCCATAATTTAAACACCGGGGAGCTGTTTTTT. This gives the protein CASSHNLNTGELFF. The variable domain in full, with the rest retrieved from reference TRBV16 and TRBJ2-2, is GEEVAQTPKHLVRGEGQKAKLYCAPIKGHSYVFWYQQVLKNEFKFLISFQNENVFDETGMPKERFSAKCLPNSPCSLEIQATKLEDSAVYFCASSHNLNTGELFFGEGSRLTVL.

The chain combines TRBV27 with TRBJ1-1; D call uncertain. CDR3 length equals 16 residues. The ends were cut back, 4 bases at V and 1 base at J, with 16 bases in the middle. Germline CDR1 MNHEY, CDR2 SMNVEV (reference sequence). The CDR3 DNA reads TGTGCCAGCAGTTCCCTCCGGGAATTTAAGAACACTGAAGCTTTCTTT. Translated, it gives CASSSLREFKNTEAFF.

This clone was seen only once. The gene calls are TRBV6-1 and TRBJ2-1, with D uncertain. Trimming removed 1 base at V and 12 bases at J, with 13 bases between. Germline-derived CDR1 and CDR2 are MNHNS and SASEGT. This CDR3 has 13 amino acids. The CDR3 protein is CASSEGYKLWQFF. DNA of the CDR3: TGTGCCAGCAGTGAAGGGTACAAACTATGGCAGTTCTTC.

The V gene is TRBV4-2, the J gene TRBJ2-3; no definite D call. This CDR3 has 15 residues. The germline V gene has CDR1 LGHNA and CDR2 YNFKEQ. Trimming removed 2 bases from V and 8 bases from J, with 17 bases in between. In nucleotides, the CDR3 is TGTGCCAGCAGCCAAAGCAGGTCGGCTCCCCCTACGCAGTATTTT. As protein: CASSQSRSAPPTQYF.

V is TRBV25-1 and J is TRBJ2-6; D is undetermined. V gave up 8 bases and J gave up 0 bases, with 8 bases separating them. In germline, CDR1 is MGHDK, CDR2 SYGVNS. The CDR3 length is 14 residues. The CDR3 sequence is CASLSSSGANVLTF. CDR3 in DNA: TGTGCCAGCCTCTCCAGCTCTGGGGCCAACGTCCTGACTTTC.

This CDR3 is CASSPMVGDQPQHF. As DNA, the CDR3 is TGTGCCAGCTCACCAATGGTTGGGGATCAGCCCCAGCATTTT. The chain has TRBV18 and TRBJ1-5, with D hard to call. Germline CDR1 and CDR2: KGHSH and LQKENI. CDR3 size: 14 residues. With 2 bases removed from V and 5 bases from J, the gap between germline ends came to 10 bases. Full variable domain (rest looked up from reference TRBV18 and TRBJ1-5): NAGVMQNPRHLVRRRGQEARLRCSPMKGHSHVYWYRQLPEEGLKFMVYLQKENIIDESGMPKERFSAEFPKEGPSILRIQQVVRGDSAAYFCASSPMVGDQPQHFGDGTRLSIL.

The chain is built from TRBV12-5 and TRBJ1-1, with D unresolved. Germline V gene sequence: CDR1 LGHNT, CDR2 FRNRAP. The CDR3 spans 12 residues. Between the trimmed V and J ends, which lost 6 bases and 7 bases, there was a span of 12 bases. This CDR3 reads CASGRTLDEAFF. The CDR3 DNA follows: TGTGCTAGTGGCCGGACCCTCGATGAAGCTTTCTTT.

Here the CDR3 DNA reads TGTGCCAGCGGACCGGGACTACAGAGGCCAGATACGCAGTATTTT. Encoded protein: CASGPGLQRPDTQYF. This chain uses TRBV4-2 with TRBJ2-3, with TRBD2 matching over 7 bases. V shed 8 bases, J shed 4 bases, and the junction held 12 bases outside the gene matches. Germline CDR1 is LGHNA and CDR2 is YNFKEQ. The CDR3 length is 15 residues.

The rearrangement uses TRBV4-3 and TRBJ1-1, with D possibly TRBD1 on 6 matching bases. The ends were cut back, 4 bases at V and 2 bases at J, with 14 bases in the middle. Germline V gives CDR1 LGHNA, CDR2 YSLEER. The CDR3 is 15 amino acids. The CDR3 region has the DNA TGCGCCAGCAGCCCTCAAGGGGGGACCAACACTGAAGCTTTCTTT. It codes for CASSPQGGTNTEAFF.

The chain has TRBV7-2 and TRBJ1-5; no clear D. V dropped 3 bases and J dropped 0 bases, with 9 bases sitting between them. CDR1 and CDR2 (germline): SGHTA, FQGNSA. The CDR3 loop spans 15 amino acids. The CDR3 DNA is TGTGCCAGCAGCTTCGTCGGGGATAGCAATCAGCCCCAGCATTTT. This translates into CASSFVGDSNQPQHF.

This chain's CDR3 is CAWSRAGLDEQFF. The CDR3 coding sequence is TGTGCCTGGAGTAGGGCAGGGCTCGATGAGCAGTTCTTC. V gene TRBV30 combines with J gene TRBJ2-1; possible D gene TRBD1, 5 bases. Trimming shortened V by 2 bases and J by 8 bases, and 13 bases separated the two germline ends. The CDR3 runs to 13 residues. Germline CDR1 is GTSNPN and CDR2 is SVGIG (reference sequence).

J is TRBJ2-3 and V is TRBV18; D possibly corresponds to TRBD2 (6 bases). The germline gives CDR1 KGHSH, CDR2 LQKENI. The V end lost 2 bases, the J end lost 2 bases, and 14 bases lay between the germline ends. The CDR3 has 16 residues. In nucleotides, the CDR3 is TGTGCCAGCTCACCAAACCGGAGGGGAGCCACAGATACGCAGTATTTT. Encoded protein: CASSPNRRGATDTQYF. The complete variable domain, with remaining parts taken from reference TRBV18 and TRBJ2-3, reads NAGVMQNPRHLVRRRGQEARLRCSPMKGHSHVYWYRQLPEEGLKFMVYLQKENIIDESGMPKERFSAEFPKEGPSILRIQQVVRGDSAAYFCASSPNRRGATDTQYFGPGTRLTVL.

V gene TRBV5-1 combines with J gene TRBJ2-1, with D unclear. V dropped 0 bases and J dropped 1 base, with 11 bases sitting between them. Looked up from germline, CDR1 is SGHRS and CDR2 is YFSETQ. The CDR3 has 16 amino acids. CDR3 sequence (DNA): TGCGCCAGCAGCTTGGTAGGAGTAGCTTCCTACAATGAGCAGTTCTTC. This sequence encodes CASSLVGVASYNEQFF.

This clone was seen more than once but under ten times. The J gene is TRBJ1-5, the V gene TRBV4-1; 10 nucleotides match TRBD1. The trim removed 4 bases at V and 4 bases at J, leaving 10 bases unmatched. In germline, CDR1 is MGHRA, CDR2 YSYEKL. The CDR3 extends over 17 amino acids. The CDR3: CASSPTGTGAGNQPQHF. The DNA for the CDR3 is TGCGCCAGCAGCCCAACCGGGACAGGGGCCGGTAATCAGCCCCAGCATTTT.

The table lists this clone with a few counts. This CDR3 is also generated by other DNA sequences in the sample. The gene calls are TRBV14 and TRBJ1-1; the D is unclear. The CDR3 length is 12 residues. Germline V gene lookup returns CDR1 SGHDN and CDR2 FVKESK. Trimming removed 3 bases from V and 4 bases from J, with 6 bases in between. In DNA form, the CDR3 reads TGTGCCAGCAGCCATCGGGCCACTGAAGCTTTCTTT. Translating gives CASSHRATEAFF.

A word on this clone: This sample also contains other DNA sequences that code for the same CDR3. The J gene is TRBJ2-6, the V gene TRBV5-1, with no clear D. Germline V lookup: CDR1 SGHRS, CDR2 YFSETQ. The CDR3 is 15 residues long. Trimming stripped 4 bases from V and 0 bases from J, with 8 bases between. DNA of the CDR3: TGCGCCAGCAGCCCTGCCCGCTCTGGGGCCAACGTCCTGACTTTC. It specifies CASSPARSGANVLTF.

V and J are TRBV12-2 and TRBJ2-2; the listed D gene, TRBD2, was not tested against the DNA. TRBV12-2 is marked as a pseudogene. This CDR3 is 20 amino acids long. DNA of the CDR3: TGTGCAAGTCGCTTAGCTGGGAGTTTGAGGCACCGACAGAACACCGGGGAGCTGTTTTTT. It yields the protein CASRLAGSLRHRQNTGELFF.